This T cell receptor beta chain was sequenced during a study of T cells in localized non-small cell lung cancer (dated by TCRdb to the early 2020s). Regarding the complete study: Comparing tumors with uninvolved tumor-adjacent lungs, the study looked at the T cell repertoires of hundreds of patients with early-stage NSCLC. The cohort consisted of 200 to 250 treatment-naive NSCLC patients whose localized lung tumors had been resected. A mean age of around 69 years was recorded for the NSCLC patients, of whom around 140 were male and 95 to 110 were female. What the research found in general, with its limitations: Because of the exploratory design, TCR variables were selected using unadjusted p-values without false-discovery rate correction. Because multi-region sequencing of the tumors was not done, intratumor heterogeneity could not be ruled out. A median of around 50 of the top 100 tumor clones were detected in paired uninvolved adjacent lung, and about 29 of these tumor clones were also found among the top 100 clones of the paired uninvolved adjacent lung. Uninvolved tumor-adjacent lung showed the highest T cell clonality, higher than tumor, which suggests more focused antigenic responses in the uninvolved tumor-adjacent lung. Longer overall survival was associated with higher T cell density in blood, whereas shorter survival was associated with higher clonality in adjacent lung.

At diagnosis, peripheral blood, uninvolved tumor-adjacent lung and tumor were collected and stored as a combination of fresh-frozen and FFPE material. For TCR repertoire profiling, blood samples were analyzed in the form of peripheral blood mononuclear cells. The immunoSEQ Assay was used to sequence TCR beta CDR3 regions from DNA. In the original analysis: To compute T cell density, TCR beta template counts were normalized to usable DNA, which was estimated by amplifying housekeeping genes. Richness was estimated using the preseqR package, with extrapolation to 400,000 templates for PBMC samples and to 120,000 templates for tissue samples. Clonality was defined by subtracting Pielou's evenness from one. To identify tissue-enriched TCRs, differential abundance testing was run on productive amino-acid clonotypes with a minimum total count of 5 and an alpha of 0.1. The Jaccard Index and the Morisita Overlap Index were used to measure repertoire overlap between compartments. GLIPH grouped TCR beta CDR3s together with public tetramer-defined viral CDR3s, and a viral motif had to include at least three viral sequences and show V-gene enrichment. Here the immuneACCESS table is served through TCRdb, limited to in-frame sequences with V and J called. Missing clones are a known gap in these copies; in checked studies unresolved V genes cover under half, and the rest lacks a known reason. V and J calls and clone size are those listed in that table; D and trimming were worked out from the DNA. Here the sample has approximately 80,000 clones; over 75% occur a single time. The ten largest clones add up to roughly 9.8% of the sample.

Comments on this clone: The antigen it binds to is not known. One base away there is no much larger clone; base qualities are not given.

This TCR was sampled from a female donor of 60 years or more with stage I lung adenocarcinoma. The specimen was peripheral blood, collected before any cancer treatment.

The bases are TGTGCCAGCAGTTTATCGGACAGGAGCCAAGAGACCCAGTACTTC. Translation gives CASSLSDRSQETQYF. The chain employs TRBV27 and TRBJ2-5; TRBD1 fits 7 bases in the junction. CDR1 and CDR2 are read off the germline V gene (reference sequence) as MNHEY and SMNVEV. V is cut back by 0 bases and J by 1 base, with 2 bases in the junction unmatched. The CDR3 has 15 amino acids, counting the end cysteine and phenylalanine. Solely the CDR3 DNA is kept, with 45 bases framed from the first base.